The count of the clone carrying this T cell receptor beta chain is one. Its antigen remains unknown. This entry comes from a study of blood T cells in healthy people across ages. The germline V gene encodes CDR1 GTSNPN and CDR2 SVGIG (reference sequence). There are 13 residues in the CDR3. V gave up 4 bases and J gave up 0 bases, with 9 bases separating them. General study results and limits: Measured against age, TCR beta diversity per million T cells decreased in a roughly linear manner.

The use of a sample-barcoded 5' primer and a J-beta primer mix characterized a second PCR of roughly 7 to 12 cycles. TCRdb reanalysed the 5' RACE reads using MiXCR and keeps one entry per CDR3 protein. The table shows 1.5 million to 2 million distinct CDR3 sequences, with approximately 28% occurring only once. The chain joins TRBV30 to TRBJ1-1; weak D call: TRBD1 (6 bases). Sequencing used blood. The clonotype comes from a woman between 25 and 40 years old in good health. CDR3 amino acids: CAWIGQLNTEAFF. The DNA of the CDR3 is TGTGCCTGGATTGGACAGCTGAACACTGAAGCTTTCTTT.